This T cell receptor (beta chain) is from a study of cytomegalovirus exposure and HLA in healthy donors. Study findings and constraints: Later analysis indicated greater clonal expansion among HLA-associated TCR beta chains than among equally common other chains. It was only CMV serostatus that was available as immune exposure information.

Vbeta (60) and Jbeta (13) primers were used in the PCR. Sequencing was performed with immunoSEQ multiplex PCR; in TCRdb, only in-frame clones are kept and a portion is missing. The table lists some 130,000 clones, 77% of them singletons. The CDR3 is made up of 13 amino acids. The germline V gene encodes CDR1 SGHVS and CDR2 FNYEAQ. Regarding this clone: As yet, its antigen is unknown.

V usage is TRBV7-6 and J usage is TRBJ2-5; D possibly matches TRBD1 or TRBD2 (5 bases each). The DNA end is more similar to TRBJ2-7, so the J call may be wrong. Input material: PBMCs. This sequence was found in a man aged 25-45 years in good health and CMV-seronegative. CDR3 in amino acids: CASSLAGAYEQYF. The CDR3 DNA follows: TGTGCCAGCAGCTTAGCGGGGGCCTACGAGCAGTACTTC.